Described below is a single T cell receptor beta chain sequence and its context. As yet, its antigen is unknown. Brentuximab vedotin exposure varied among the patients, all of whom had relapsed after autologous stem cell transplantation. Measured with immunoSEQ multiplex PCR; TCRdb has only the in-frame clones, and not every one. The data contain roughly 140,000 clones, under 85% of them singletons. These data are taken from a study of PD-1 blockade in classical Hodgkin lymphoma. Regarding the study as a whole: Significantly greater TCR diversity emerged by C4D1 in CD4+ cells but not CD8+ cells. Similar baseline diversity was found in complete responders and newly diagnosed patients.

This CDR3 contains 17 residues. Germline V CDR1 and CDR2: SEHNR, FQNEAQ (reference sequence). V was trimmed by 5 bases and J by 6 bases, leaving 22 bases between them. This clonotype was sampled from a human donor with classical Hodgkin lymphoma. The source was peripheral blood mononuclear cells (PBMCs), collected before the second cycle of nivolumab. V is TRBV7-9 and J is TRBJ2-2, with D perhaps matching TRBD1 (6 bases). This CDR3 reads CASSPRRTVNVPGELFF. The DNA of the CDR3 is TGTGCCAGCAGCCCCCGACGGACAGTAAATGTCCCCGGGGAGCTGTTTTTT.